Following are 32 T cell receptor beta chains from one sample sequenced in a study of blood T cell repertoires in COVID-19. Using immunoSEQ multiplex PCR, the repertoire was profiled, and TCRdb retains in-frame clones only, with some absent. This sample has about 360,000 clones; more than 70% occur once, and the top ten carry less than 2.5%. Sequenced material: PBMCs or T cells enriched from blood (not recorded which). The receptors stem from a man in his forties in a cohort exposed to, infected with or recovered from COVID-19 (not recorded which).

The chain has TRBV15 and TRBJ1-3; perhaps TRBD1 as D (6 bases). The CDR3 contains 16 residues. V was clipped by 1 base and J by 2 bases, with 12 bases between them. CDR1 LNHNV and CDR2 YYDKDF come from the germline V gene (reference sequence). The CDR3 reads CATSRGGQITGNTIYF. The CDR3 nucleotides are TGTGCCACCAGCAGAGGCGGACAGATTACTGGAAACACCATATATTTT.

The CDR3 DNA is TGTGCCAGCAGTTTGGACAGGGCCAATCAGCCCCAGCATTTT. The encoded protein is CASSLDRANQPQHF. The chain combines TRBV28 with TRBJ1-5, with 8 nucleotides matching TRBD1. This CDR3 comprises 14 residues. Trimming at V came to 3 bases and at J to 3 bases, leaving 1 base not matched to a gene. Germline values: CDR1 MDHEN, CDR2 SYDVKM.

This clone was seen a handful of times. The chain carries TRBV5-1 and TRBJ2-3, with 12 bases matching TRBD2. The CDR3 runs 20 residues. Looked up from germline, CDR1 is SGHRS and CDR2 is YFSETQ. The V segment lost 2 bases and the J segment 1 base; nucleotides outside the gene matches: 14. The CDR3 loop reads CASSFGKTSGRLLGTDTQYF. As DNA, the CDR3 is TGCGCCAGCAGCTTTGGGAAGACTAGCGGGAGATTATTGGGCACAGATACGCAGTATTTT.

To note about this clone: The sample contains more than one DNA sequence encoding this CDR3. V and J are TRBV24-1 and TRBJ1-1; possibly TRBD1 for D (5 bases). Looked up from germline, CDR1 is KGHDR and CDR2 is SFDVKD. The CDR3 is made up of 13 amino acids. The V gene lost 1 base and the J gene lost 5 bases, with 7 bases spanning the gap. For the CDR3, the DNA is TGTGCCACCAGTGATTTCGGGGGGACTGAAGCTTTCTTT. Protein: CATSDFGGTEAFF.

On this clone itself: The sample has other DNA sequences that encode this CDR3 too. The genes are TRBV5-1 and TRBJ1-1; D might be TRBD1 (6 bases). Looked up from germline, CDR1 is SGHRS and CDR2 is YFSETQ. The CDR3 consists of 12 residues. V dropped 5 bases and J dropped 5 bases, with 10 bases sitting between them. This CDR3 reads CASSSQGTEAFF. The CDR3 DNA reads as TGCGCCAGCAGTTCTCAGGGGACTGAAGCTTTCTTT. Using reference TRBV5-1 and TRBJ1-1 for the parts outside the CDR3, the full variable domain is KAGVTQTPRYLIKTRGQQVTLSCSPISGHRSVSWYQQTPGQGLQFLFEYFSETQRNKGNFPGRFSGRQFSNSRSEMNVSTLELGDSALYLCASSSQGTEAFFGQGTRLTVV.

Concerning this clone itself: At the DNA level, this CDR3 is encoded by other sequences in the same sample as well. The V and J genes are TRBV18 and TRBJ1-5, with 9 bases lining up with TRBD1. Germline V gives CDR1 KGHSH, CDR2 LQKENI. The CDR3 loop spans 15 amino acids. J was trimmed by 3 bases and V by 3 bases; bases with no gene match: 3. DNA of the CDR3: TGTGCCAGCTCACCCGGGACAGGGAACAATCAGCCCCAGCATTTT. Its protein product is CASSPGTGNNQPQHF.

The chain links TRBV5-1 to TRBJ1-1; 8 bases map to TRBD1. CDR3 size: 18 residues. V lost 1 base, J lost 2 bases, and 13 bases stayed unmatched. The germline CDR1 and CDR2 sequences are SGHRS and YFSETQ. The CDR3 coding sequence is TGCGCCAGCAGCTTGACCCCAGGGGGCGCGTCCGTTAACACTGAAGCTTTCTTT. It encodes CASSLTPGGASVNTEAFF.

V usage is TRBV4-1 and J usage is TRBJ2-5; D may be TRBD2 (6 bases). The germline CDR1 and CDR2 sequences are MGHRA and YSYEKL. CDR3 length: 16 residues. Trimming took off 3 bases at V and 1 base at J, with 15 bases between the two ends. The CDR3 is CASSHSPAGGQETQYF. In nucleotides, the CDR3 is TGCGCCAGCAGCCACTCGCCAGCCGGGGGCCAAGAGACCCAGTACTTC.

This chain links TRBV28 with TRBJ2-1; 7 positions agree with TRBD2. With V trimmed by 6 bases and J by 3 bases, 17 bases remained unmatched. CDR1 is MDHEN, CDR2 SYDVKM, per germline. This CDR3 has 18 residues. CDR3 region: CASSPTILLADNYNEQFF. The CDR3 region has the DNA TGTGCCAGCAGCCCTACGATACTTCTAGCGGATAACTACAATGAGCAGTTCTTC.

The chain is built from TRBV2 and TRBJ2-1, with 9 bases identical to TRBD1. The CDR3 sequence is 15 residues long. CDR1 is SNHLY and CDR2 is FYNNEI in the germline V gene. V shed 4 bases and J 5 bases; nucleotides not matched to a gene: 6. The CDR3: CASSVTGGRNNEQFF. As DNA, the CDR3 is TGTGCCAGCAGTGTGACAGGGGGACGAAACAATGAGCAGTTCTTC.

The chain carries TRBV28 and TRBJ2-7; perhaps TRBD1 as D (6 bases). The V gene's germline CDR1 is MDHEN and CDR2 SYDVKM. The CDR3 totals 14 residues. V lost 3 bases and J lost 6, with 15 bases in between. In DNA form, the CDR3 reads TGTGCCAGCAGTTTCCGACCCCGGGACACCGAGCAGTACTTC. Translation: CASSFRPRDTEQYF. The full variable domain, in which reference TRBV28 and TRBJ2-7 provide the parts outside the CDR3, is DVKVTQSSRYLVKRTGEKVFLECVQDMDHENMFWYRQDPGLGLRLIYFSYDVKMKEKGDIPEGYSVSREKKERFSLILESASTNQTSMYLCASSFRPRDTEQYFGPGTRLTVT.

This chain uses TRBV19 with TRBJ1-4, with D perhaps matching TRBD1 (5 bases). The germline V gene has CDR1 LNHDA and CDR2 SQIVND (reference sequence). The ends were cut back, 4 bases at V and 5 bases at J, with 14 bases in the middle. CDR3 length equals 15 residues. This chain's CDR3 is CASSNPGVSNEKLFF. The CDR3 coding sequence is TGTGCCAGTAGTAATCCGGGGGTATCAAATGAAAAACTGTTTTTT.

The CDR3 nucleotides are TGTGCCAGCAGCCCGAACCGAAGGGGGCCGTCTAATGAAAAACTGTTTTTT. This gives the protein CASSPNRRGPSNEKLFF. The chain employs TRBV13 and TRBJ1-4, with 7 bases fitting TRBD1. V lost 5 bases and J lost 3; bases outside the gene matches: 12. The germline CDR1 and CDR2 sequences are PRHDT and FYEKMQ (reference sequence). This CDR3 region has 17 residues. Supplemented by reference TRBV13 and TRBJ1-4, the full variable domain reads AAGVIQSPRHLIKEKRETATLKCYPIPRHDTVYWYQQGPGQDPQFLISFYEKMQSDKGSIPDRFSAQQFSDYHSELNMSSLELGDSALYFCASSPNRRGPSNEKLFFGSGTQLSVL.

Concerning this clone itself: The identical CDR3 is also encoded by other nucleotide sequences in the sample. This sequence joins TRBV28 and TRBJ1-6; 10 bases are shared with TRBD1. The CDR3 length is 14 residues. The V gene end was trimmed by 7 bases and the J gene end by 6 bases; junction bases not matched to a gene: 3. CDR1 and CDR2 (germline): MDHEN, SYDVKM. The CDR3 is CASIRDRGNSPLHF. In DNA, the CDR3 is TGTGCCAGCATCCGGGACAGGGGTAATTCACCCCTCCACTTT.

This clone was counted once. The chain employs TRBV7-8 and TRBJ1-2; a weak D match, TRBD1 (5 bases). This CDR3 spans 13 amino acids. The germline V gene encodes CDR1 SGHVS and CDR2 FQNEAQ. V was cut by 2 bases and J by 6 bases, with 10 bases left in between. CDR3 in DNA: TGTGCCAGCAGCTTATTAGGGGTCGATGGCTACACCTTC. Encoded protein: CASSLLGVDGYTF.

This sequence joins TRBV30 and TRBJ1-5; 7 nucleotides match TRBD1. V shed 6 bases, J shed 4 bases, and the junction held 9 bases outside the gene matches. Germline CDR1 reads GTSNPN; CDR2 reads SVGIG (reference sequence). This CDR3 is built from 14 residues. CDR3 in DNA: TGTGCCTGTACAGGGGTGGTGGGAAATCAGCCCCAGCATTTT. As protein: CACTGVVGNQPQHF.

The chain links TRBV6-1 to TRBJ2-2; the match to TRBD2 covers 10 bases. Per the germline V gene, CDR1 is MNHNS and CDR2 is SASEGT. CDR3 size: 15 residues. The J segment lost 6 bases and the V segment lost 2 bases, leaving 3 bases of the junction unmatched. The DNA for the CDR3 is TGTGCCAGCAGTGAAAGCGGGAGGGCCTCCGGGGAGCTGTTTTTT. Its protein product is CASSESGRASGELFF.

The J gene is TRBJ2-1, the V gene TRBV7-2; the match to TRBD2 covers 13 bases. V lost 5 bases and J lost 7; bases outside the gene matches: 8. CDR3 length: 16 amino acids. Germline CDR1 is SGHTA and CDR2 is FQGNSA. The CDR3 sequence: CASSAPGLAGANEQFF. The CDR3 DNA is TGTGCCAGCAGCGCCCCTGGACTAGCGGGAGCGAATGAGCAGTTCTTC.

CDR3 DNA: TGTGCCAGTGGAGATTATGAGCAGTTCTTC. It codes for CASGDYEQFF. The gene calls are TRBV25-1 and TRBJ2-1; D unresolved. Germline V gene data show CDR1 as MGHDK and CDR2 as SYGVNS. The CDR3 covers 10 residues. The V and J ends lost 9 bases and 8 bases respectively, with 8 bases between them.

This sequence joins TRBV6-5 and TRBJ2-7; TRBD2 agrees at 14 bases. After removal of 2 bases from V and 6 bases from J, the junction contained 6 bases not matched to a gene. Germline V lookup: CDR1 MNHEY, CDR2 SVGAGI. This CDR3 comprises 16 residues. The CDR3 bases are TGTGCCAGCAGTTACCGTGGACTAGCGGGAGGCCTCGAGCAGTACTTC. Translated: CASSYRGLAGGLEQYF.

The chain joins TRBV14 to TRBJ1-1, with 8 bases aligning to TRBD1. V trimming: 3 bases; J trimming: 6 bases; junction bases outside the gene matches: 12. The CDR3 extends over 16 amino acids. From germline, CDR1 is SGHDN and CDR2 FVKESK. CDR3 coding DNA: TGTGCCAGCAGCCACCTCCGGACAGGGCCGTTCGCTGAAGCTTTCTTT. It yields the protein CASSHLRTGPFAEAFF.

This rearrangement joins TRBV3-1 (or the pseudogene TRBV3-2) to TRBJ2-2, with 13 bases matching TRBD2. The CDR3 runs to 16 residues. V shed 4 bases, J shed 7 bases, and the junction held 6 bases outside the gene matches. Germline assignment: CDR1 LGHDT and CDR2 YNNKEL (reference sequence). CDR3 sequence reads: CASSLGLAGTNGELFF. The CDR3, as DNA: TGTGCCAGCAGCCTGGGACTAGCGGGAACGAACGGGGAGCTGTTTTTT.

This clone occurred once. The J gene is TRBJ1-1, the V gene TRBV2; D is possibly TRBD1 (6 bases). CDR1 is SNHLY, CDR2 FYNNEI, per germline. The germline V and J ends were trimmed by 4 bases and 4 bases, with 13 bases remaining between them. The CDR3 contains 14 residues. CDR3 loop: CASSAVRGITEAFF. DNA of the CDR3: TGTGCCAGCAGTGCCGTCAGGGGAATCACTGAAGCTTTCTTT.

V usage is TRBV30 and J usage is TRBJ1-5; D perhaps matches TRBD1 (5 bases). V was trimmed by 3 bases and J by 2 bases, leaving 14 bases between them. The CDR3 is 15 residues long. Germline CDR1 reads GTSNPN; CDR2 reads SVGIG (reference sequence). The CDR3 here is CAWRAQLGGNQPQHF. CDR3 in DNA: TGTGCCTGGAGGGCCCAGTTAGGGGGCAATCAGCCCCAGCATTTT.

CDR3 sequence (DNA): TGTGCCAGCAGCCAAGCTTCGGGACACTATAGCAATCAGCCCCAGCATTTT. Translating gives CASSQASGHYSNQPQHF. This sequence joins TRBV14 and TRBJ1-5, with D perhaps matching TRBD1 (6 bases). V was clipped by 1 base and J by 0 bases, with 13 bases between them. The CDR3 extends over 17 amino acids. Germline CDR1 reads SGHDN; CDR2 reads FVKESK. The full variable domain, rest sourced from reference TRBV14 and TRBJ1-5, is EAGVTQFPSHSVIEKGQTVTLRCDPISGHDNLYWYRRVMGKEIKFLLHFVKESKQDESGMPNNRFLAERTGGTYSTLKVQPAELEDSGVYFCASSQASGHYSNQPQHFGDGTRLSIL.

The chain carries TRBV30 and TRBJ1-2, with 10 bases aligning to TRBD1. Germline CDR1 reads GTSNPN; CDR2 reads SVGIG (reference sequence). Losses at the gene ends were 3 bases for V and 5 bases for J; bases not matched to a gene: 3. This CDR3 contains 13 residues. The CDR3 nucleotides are TGTGCCTGGAGCCCGGGACAGGGGTATGGCTACACCTTC. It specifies CAWSPGQGYGYTF.

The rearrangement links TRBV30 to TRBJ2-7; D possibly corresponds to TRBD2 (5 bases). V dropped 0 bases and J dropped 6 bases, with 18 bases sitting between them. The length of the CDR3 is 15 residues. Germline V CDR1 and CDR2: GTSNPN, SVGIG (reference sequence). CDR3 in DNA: TGTGCCTGGAGTGTTCTCGGGATAAGAGAGGGCGAGCAGTACTTC. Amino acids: CAWSVLGIREGEQYF.

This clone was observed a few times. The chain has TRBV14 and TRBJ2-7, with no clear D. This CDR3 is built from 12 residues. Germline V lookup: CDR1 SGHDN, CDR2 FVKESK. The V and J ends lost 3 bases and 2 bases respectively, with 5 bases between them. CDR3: CASSQRPYEQYF. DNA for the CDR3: TGTGCCAGCAGCCAGCGTCCCTACGAGCAGTACTTC.

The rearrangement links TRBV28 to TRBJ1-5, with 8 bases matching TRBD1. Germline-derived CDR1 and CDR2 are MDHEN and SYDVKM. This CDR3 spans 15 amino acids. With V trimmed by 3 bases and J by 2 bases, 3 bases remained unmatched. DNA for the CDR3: TGTGCCAGCAGTTTCAGGGGGCGAGGCAATCAGCCCCAGCATTTT. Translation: CASSFRGRGNQPQHF. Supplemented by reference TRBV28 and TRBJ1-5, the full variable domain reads DVKVTQSSRYLVKRTGEKVFLECVQDMDHENMFWYRQDPGLGLRLIYFSYDVKMKEKGDIPEGYSVSREKKERFSLILESASTNQTSMYLCASSFRGRGNQPQHFGDGTRLSIL.

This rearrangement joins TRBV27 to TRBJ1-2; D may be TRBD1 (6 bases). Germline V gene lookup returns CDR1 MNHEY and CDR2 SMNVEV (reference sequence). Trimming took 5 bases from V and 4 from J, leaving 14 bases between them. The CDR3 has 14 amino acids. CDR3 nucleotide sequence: TGTGCCAGCAGTCTCGGCAGGGGAACCTATGGCTACACCTTC. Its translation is CASSLGRGTYGYTF.

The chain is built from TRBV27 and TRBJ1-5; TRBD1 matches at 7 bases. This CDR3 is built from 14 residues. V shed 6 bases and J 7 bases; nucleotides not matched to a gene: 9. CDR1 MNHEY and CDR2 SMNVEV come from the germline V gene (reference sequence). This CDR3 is CASRPGQPRQPQHF. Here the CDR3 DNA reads TGTGCCAGCAGACCGGGACAGCCCAGGCAGCCCCAGCATTTT.

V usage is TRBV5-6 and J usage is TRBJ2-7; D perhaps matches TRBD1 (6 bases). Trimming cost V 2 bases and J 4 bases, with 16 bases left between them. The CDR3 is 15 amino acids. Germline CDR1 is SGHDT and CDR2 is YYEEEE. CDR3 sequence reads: CASSFRRTAMYEQYF. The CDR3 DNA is TGTGCCAGCAGCTTTCGGCGGACAGCGATGTACGAGCAGTACTTC.